Below, one TCR beta chain is given with its context. The repertoire was sequenced with immunoSEQ multiplex PCR; TCRdb's copy has only in-frame clones and lacks some. The table records about 100,000 clones, about nine tenths of them present only once. The source of the sample is a study of blood T cell repertoires in COVID-19. The CDR3 spans 16 residues. CDR1 is LNHNV and CDR2 is YYDKDF in the germline V gene (reference sequence). Deletions cut 0 bases from V and 2 bases from J, with 14 bases between. The receptor was derived from a man between 60 and 70 years old with acute or convalescent COVID-19. The V gene is TRBV15, the J gene TRBJ2-7; tentatively, D is TRBD2 (6 bases). The sample comprised peripheral blood. CDR3 in amino acids: CATSRDGRTGPYEQYF. Written as DNA, the CDR3 is TGTGCCACCAGCAGAGATGGGAGGACTGGCCCCTACGAGCAGTACTTC. Full variable domain (outside the CDR3, taken from reference TRBV15 and TRBJ2-7): DAMVIQNPRYQVTQFGKPVTLSCSQTLNHNVMYWYQQKSSQAPKLLFHYYDKDFNNEADTPDNFQSRRPNTSFCFLDIRSPGLGDTAMYLCATSRDGRTGPYEQYFGPGTRLTVT.